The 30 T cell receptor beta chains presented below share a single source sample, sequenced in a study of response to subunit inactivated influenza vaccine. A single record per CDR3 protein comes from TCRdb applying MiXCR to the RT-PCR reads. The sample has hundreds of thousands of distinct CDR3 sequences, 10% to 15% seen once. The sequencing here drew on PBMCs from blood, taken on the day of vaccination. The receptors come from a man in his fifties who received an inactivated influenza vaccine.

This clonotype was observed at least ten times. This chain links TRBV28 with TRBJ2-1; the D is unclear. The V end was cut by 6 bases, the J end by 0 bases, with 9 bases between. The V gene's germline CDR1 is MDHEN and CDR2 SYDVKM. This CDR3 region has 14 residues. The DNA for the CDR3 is TGTGCCAGCAGGGTCATGAGCTCCTACAATGAGCAGTTCTTC. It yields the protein CASRVMSSYNEQFF.

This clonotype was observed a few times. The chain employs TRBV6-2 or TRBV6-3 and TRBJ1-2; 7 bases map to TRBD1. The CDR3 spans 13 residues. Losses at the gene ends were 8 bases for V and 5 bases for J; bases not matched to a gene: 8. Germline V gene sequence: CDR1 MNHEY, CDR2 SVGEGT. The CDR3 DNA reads TGTGCCAGCTGGTGGACAGGTTCATATGGCTACACCTTC. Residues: CASWWTGSYGYTF.

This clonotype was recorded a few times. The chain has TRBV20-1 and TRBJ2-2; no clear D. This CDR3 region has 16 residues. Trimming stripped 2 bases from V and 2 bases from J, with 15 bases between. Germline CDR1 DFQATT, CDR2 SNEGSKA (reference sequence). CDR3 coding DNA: TGCAGTGCTAGATACCGTAGGAGTGGTAACACCGGGGAGCTGTTTTTT. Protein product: CSARYRRSGNTGELFF.

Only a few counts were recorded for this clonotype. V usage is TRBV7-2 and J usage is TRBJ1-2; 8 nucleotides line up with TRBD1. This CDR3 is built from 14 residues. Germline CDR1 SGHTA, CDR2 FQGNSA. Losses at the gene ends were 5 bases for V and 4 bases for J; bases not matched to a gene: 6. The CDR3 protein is CASSPGGQVYGYTF. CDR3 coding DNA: TGTGCCAGCAGCCCAGGGGGACAGGTCTATGGCTACACCTTC.

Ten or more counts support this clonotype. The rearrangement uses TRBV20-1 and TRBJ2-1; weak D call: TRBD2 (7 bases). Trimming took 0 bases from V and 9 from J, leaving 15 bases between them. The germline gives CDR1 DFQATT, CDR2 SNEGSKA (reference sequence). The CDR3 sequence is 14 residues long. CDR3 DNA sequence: TGCAGTGCTAGAGAGAGGGGGGGGCCTGGTGAGCAGTTCTTC. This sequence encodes CSARERGGPGEQFF.

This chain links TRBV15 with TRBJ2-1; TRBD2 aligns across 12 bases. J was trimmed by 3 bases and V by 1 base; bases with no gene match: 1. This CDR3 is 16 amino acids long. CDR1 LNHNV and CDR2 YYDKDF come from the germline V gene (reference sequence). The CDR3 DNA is TGTGCCACCAGCAGAGCTAGCGGGAGGGGCTACAATGAGCAGTTCTTC. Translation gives CATSRASGRGYNEQFF.

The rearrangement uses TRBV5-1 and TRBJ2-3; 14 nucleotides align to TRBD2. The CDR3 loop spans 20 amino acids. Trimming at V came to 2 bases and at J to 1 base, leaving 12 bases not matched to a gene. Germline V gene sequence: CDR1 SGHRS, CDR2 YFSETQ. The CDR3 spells CASSFTIRLAGGPGTDTQYF. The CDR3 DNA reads TGCGCCAGCAGCTTTACAATTCGACTAGCGGGAGGGCCTGGCACAGATACGCAGTATTTT.

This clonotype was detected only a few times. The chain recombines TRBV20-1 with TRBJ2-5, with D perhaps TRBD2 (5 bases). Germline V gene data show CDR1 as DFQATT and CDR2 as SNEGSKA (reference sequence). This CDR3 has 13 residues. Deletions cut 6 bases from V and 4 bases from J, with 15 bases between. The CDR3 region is CSAREGYRETQYF. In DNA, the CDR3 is TGCAGTGCCCGAGAGGGTTATCGAGAGACCCAGTACTTC.

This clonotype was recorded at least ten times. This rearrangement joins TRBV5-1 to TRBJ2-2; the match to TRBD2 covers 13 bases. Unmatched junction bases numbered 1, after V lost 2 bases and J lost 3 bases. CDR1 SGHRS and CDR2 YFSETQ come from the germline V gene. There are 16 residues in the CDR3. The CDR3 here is CASSFGLAGDTGELFF. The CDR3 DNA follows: TGCGCCAGCAGCTTCGGACTAGCGGGAGACACCGGGGAGCTGTTTTTT.

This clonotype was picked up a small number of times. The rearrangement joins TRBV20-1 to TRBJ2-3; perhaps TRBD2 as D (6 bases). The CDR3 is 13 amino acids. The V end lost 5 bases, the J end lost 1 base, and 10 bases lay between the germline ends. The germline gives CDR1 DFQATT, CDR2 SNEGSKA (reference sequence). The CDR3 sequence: CSAATGGTDTQYF. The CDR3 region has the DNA TGCAGTGCTGCTACGGGGGGCACAGATACGCAGTATTTT.

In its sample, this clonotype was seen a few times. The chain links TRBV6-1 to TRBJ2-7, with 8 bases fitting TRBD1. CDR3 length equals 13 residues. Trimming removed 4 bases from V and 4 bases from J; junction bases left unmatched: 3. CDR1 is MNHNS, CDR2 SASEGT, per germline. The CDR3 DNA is TGTGCCAGCAGTGTCCGACAGGGGTACGAGCAGTACTTC. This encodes CASSVRQGYEQYF.

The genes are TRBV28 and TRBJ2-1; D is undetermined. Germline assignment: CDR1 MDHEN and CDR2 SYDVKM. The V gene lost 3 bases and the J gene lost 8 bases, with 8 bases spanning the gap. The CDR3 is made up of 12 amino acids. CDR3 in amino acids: CASSFLSDEQFF. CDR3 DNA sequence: TGTGCCAGCAGTTTCCTCAGCGATGAGCAGTTCTTC.

CDR3: CASSLPGTGTYPYEQYF. CDR3 nucleotide sequence: TGTGCCAGCAGTTTACCCGGGACAGGGACTTATCCCTACGAGCAGTACTTC. The chain joins TRBV28 to TRBJ2-7, with 9 positions matching TRBD1. Per germline, CDR1 MDHEN and CDR2 SYDVKM. The CDR3 consists of 17 residues. Trimming took 2 bases from V and 2 from J; bases not matched to a gene: 10.

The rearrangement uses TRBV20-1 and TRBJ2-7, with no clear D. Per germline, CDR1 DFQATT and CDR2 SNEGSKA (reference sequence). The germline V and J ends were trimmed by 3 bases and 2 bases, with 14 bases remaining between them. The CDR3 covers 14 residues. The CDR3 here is CSASPDGATYEQYF. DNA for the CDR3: TGCAGTGCTAGCCCAGACGGAGCCACCTACGAGCAGTACTTC.

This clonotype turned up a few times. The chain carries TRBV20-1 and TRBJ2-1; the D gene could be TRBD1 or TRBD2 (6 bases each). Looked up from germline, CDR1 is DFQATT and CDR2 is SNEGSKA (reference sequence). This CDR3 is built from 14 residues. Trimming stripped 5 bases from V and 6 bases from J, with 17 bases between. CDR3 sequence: CSAHSQGTGNEQFF. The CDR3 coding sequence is TGCAGTGCTCACTCTCAGGGGACTGGCAATGAGCAGTTCTTC.

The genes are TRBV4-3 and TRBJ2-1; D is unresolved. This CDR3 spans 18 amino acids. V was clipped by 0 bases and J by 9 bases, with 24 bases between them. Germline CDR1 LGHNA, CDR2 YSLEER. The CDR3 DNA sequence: TGCGCCAGCAGCCAAGACGTTATATCGGCCTCCACTTTTAGTGAGCAGTTCTTC. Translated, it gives CASSQDVISASTFSEQFF.

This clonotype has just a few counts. DNA of the CDR3: TGTGCCAGCAGTTACTTAGCAACCGGGGAGCTGTTTTTT. The encoded protein is CASSYLATGELFF. V and J are TRBV6-5 and TRBJ2-2; D gene ambiguous. Deletions cut 1 base from V and 5 bases from J, with 5 bases between. CDR1 MNHEY and CDR2 SVGAGI come from the germline V gene. The CDR3 length is 13 residues.

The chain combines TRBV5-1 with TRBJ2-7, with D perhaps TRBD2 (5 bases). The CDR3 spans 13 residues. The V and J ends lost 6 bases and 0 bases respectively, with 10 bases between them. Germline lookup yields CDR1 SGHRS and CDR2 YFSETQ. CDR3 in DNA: TGCGCCAGCAAAGAGGGAGCCTCCTACGAGCAGTACTTC. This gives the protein CASKEGASYEQYF.

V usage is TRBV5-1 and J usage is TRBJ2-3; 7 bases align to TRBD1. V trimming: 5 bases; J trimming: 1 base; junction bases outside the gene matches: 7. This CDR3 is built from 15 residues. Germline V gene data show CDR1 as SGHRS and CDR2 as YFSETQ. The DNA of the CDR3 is TGCGCCAGCAGTCCCGGGACAGACCGCACAGATACGCAGTATTTT. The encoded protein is CASSPGTDRTDTQYF.

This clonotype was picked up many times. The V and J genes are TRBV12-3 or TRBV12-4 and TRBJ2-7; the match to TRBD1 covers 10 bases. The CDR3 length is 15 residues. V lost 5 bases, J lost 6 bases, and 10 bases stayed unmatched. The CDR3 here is CASSRPGQGYSEQYF. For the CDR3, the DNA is TGTGCCAGCAGTCGCCCGGGACAGGGGTATTCCGAGCAGTACTTC.

The CDR3 protein is CASSLAVSTQEAFF. Written as DNA, the CDR3 is TGTGCCAGCAGCTTAGCCGTGTCGACTCAAGAAGCTTTCTTT. The chain carries TRBV7-2 and TRBJ1-1; D not certain. The CDR3 is made up of 14 amino acids. V lost 0 bases and J 8 bases, leaving 13 bases between the germline ends. Germline loops: CDR1 SGHTA, CDR2 FQGNSA.

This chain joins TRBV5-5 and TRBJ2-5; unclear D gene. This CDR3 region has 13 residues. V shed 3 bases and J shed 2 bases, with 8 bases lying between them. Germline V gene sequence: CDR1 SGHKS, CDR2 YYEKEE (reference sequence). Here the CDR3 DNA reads TGTGCCAGCAGCTCCACGGCACAAGAGACCCAGTACTTC. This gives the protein CASSSTAQETQYF.

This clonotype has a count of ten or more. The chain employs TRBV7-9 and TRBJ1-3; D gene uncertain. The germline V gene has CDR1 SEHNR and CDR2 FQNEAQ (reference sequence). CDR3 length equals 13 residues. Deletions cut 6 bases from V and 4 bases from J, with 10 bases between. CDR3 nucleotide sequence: TGTGCCAGCAGTTCGGCGGGAGGAAACACCATATATTTT. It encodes CASSSAGGNTIYF.

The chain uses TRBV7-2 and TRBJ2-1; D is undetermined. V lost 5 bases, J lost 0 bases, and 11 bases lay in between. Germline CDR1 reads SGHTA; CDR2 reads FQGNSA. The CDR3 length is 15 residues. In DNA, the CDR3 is TGTGCCAGCAGCCTAGTCGCTGCCTCCTACAATGAGCAGTTCTTC. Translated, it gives CASSLVAASYNEQFF.

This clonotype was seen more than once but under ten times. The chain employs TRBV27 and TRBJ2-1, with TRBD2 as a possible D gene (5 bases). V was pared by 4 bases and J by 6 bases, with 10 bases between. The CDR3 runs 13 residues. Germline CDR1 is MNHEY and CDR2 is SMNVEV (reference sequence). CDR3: CASSWSRANEQFF. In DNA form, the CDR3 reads TGTGCCAGCAGTTGGTCGAGGGCCAATGAGCAGTTCTTC.

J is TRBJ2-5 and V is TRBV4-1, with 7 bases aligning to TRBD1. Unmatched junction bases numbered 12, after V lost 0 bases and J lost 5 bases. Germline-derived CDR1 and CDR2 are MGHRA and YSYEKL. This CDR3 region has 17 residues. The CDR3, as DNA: TGCGCCAGCAGCCAAGATTTGAGTGCAGGGGGTATCGAGACCCAGTACTTC. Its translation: CASSQDLSAGGIETQYF.

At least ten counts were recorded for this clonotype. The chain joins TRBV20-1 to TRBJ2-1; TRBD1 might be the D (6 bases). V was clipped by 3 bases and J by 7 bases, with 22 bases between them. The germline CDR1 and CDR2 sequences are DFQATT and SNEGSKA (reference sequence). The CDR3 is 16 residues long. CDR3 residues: CSASATGIHPSNEQFF. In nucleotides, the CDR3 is TGCAGTGCTAGCGCGACAGGAATTCACCCCTCTAATGAGCAGTTCTTC.

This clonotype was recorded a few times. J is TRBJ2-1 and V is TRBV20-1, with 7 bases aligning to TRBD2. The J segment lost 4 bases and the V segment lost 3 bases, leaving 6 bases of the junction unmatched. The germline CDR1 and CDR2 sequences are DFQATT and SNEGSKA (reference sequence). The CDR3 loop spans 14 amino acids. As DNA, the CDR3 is TGCAGTGCTAGCACTAGCGAAATTTACAATGAGCAGTTCTTC. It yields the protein CSASTSEIYNEQFF.

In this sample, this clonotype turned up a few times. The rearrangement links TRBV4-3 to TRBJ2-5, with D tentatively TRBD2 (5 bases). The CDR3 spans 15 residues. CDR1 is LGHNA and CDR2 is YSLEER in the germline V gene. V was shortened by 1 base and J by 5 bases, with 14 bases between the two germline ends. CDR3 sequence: CASSQVVGVSETQYF. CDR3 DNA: TGCGCCAGCAGCCAAGTTGTGGGAGTTTCGGAGACCCAGTACTTC.

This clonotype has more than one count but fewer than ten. This CDR3 is CASSIVWDAVEQYF. CDR3 bases: TGTGCCAGTAGTATAGTTTGGGATGCGGTGGAGCAGTACTTC. V usage is TRBV19 and J usage is TRBJ2-7; D unresolved. CDR3 length: 14 residues. Between the trimmed V and J ends, which lost 1 base and 7 bases, there was a span of 14 bases. The germline gives CDR1 LNHDA, CDR2 SQIVND (reference sequence).